A single sample gave rise to the 9 T cell receptor beta chains below, sequenced in a study of blood T cell repertoires in COVID-19. Data came from immunoSEQ multiplex PCR; TCRdb stores just in-frame clones and leaves some out. The data show over 50,000 clones, with just over 85% seen just once and 10% to 15% held by the top ten. Sequenced sample: peripheral blood. Receptors originate from a man aged 65-85 years with active COVID-19.

The chain is built from TRBV3-1 (or the pseudogene TRBV3-2) and TRBJ2-1, with a possible D match to TRBD1 (6 bases). V lost 3 bases and J 12 bases, leaving 15 bases between the germline ends. There are 13 residues in the CDR3. Germline CDR1 is LGHDT and CDR2 is YNNKEL (reference sequence). CDR3: CASSQEQGLWQFF. CDR3 DNA sequence: TGTGCCAGCAGCCAGGAACAGGGTTTATGGCAGTTCTTC.

The CDR3 spells CALEGGASYNEQFF. CDR3 bases: TGCGCCCTGGAGGGGGGGGCCTCCTACAATGAGCAGTTCTTC. The chain recombines TRBV4-3 with TRBJ2-1; maybe TRBD2 (7 bases). Germline CDR1 LGHNA, CDR2 YSLEER. With 11 bases removed from V and 0 bases from J, the gap between germline ends came to 14 bases. The CDR3 is 14 amino acids.

The count of this clone is one. The chain uses TRBV6-4 and TRBJ2-5; 12 nucleotides match TRBD2. Trimming removed 5 bases from V and 5 bases from J; junction bases left unmatched: 6. The CDR3 is 15 residues long. Looked up from germline, CDR1 is MRHNA and CDR2 is SNTAGT. CDR3 DNA: TGTGCCAGCAGTCCCCTGGGACTAGCGGGTGAGACCCAGTACTTC. Translating it yields CASSPLGLAGETQYF.

The chain employs TRBV11-2 and TRBJ1-4, with 7 bases that match TRBD1. The length of the CDR3 is 14 residues. Germline CDR1 SGHAT, CDR2 FQNNGV. V was clipped by 5 bases and J by 7 bases; unmatched bases: 7. For the CDR3, the DNA is TGTGCCAGCAGCCAACAGGGGAGCGGTGAAAAACTGTTTTTT. It translates to CASSQQGSGEKLFF.

The chain recombines TRBV28 with TRBJ1-1, with D uncertain. The CDR3 is made up of 12 amino acids. Germline V gene sequence: CDR1 MDHEN, CDR2 SYDVKM. Trimming cost V 6 bases and J 3 bases, with 8 bases left between them. CDR3 bases: TGTGCCAGCAGCCGAGATTACACTGAAGCTTTCTTT. It codes for CASSRDYTEAFF. Supplemented by reference TRBV28 and TRBJ1-1, the full variable domain reads DVKVTQSSRYLVKRTGEKVFLECVQDMDHENMFWYRQDPGLGLRLIYFSYDVKMKEKGDIPEGYSVSREKKERFSLILESASTNQTSMYLCASSRDYTEAFFGQGTRLTVV.

This clone was detected only once. This rearrangement joins TRBV6-2 or TRBV6-3 to TRBJ1-2; TRBD1 aligns across 10 bases. V trimming: 2 bases; J trimming: 7 bases; junction bases outside the gene matches: 7. Germline V gene lookup returns CDR1 MNHEY and CDR2 SVGEGT. The length of the CDR3 is 15 residues. CDR3 DNA: TGTGCCAGCAGTTACCGCATGACAGGGGGCGGTGGCTACACCTTC. It encodes CASSYRMTGGGGYTF.

In regard to this clone: At one of its ends the junction is not consistent with the germline gene, which may arise from a read error. The CDR3, as DNA: TGTGCCAGCCGTGAGACAGGGGGAGTCGCTGAAGCTTTCTTT. Encoded protein: CASRETGGVAEAFF. The chain uses TRBV6-1 and TRBJ1-1, with 9 bases lining up with TRBD1. The germline V gene encodes CDR1 MNHNS and CDR2 SASEGT. The CDR3 has 14 residues.

This clone was seen only once. This chain joins TRBV27 and TRBJ2-7, with D possibly TRBD1 on 5 matching bases. Trimming cost V 2 bases and J 6 bases, with 11 bases left between them. Germline V lookup: CDR1 MNHEY, CDR2 SMNVEV (reference sequence). This CDR3 has 13 amino acids. The DNA for the CDR3 is TGTGCCAGCAGTTTACAGGGTTCTCCCGAGCAGTACTTC. This translates into CASSLQGSPEQYF.

The chain recombines TRBV18 with TRBJ2-5, with 9 bases matching TRBD1. There are 14 residues in the CDR3. V lost 6 bases to trimming and J lost 5 bases; unmatched junction nucleotides: 7. CDR1 and CDR2 (germline): KGHSH, LQKENI. In DNA form, the CDR3 reads TGTGCCAGCTCCCTTGGACAGGGGATGGAGACCCAGTACTTC. Translated: CASSLGQGMETQYF.